This T cell receptor beta chain was captured in a study of shared clonotypes between healthy human individuals. Germline CDR1 is ENHRY and CDR2 is SYGVKD. The CDR3 is made up of 12 amino acids. Between the trimmed V and J ends, which lost 3 bases and 5 bases, there was a span of 8 bases. The assay was immunoSEQ multiplex PCR, and TCRdb's table has in-frame clones only and misses some. The top ten clones hold roughly 0.65% of a sample with over a million clones, around 78% of them seen once. General observations from the study: Around 5% of naive CD4 clonotypes were common to four donors.

As concerns this clone: What it binds is unknown.

The V gene is TRBV10-3, the J gene TRBJ2-7, with no clear D. The sequence was obtained from a young man in good health. Some clones in this sample may be carry-over from other donors' samples. Sequencing was done on a sample of memory CD4+ T cells from PBMCs. The subset is: CD45RA-negative fraction. This chain's CDR3 is CAISETADEQYF. The DNA of the CDR3 is TGTGCCATCAGTGAAACAGCAGACGAGCAGTACTTC.